The 23 T cell receptor beta chains given below trace back to one sample, sequenced in a study of CD8+CD57+ T cells in acquired aplastic anemia. Patients selected for sequencing had displayed CD8+CD57+ cell expansion by flow cytometry. Profiling of TCR beta VDJ combinations and CDR3 sequences used genomic DNA as template. Each CDR3 protein is one row after TCRdb ran MiXCR on the reads. The sample lists more than 150,000 distinct CDR3 sequences, 48% occurring once. Sequencing was done on a sample of sorted CD4+, CD8+, or CD8+CD57+ T cells (not recorded which) from PBMCs. These receptors came from a human donor with aplastic anemia.

The chain is built from TRBV19 and TRBJ2-3, with D possibly being TRBD1 or TRBD2 (6 bases each). Trimming stripped 7 bases from V and 4 bases from J, with 18 bases between. The CDR3 consists of 15 residues. In germline, CDR1 is LNHDA, CDR2 SQIVND (reference sequence). The CDR3 spells CASIPSFGGADTQYF. The CDR3 DNA reads TGTGCCAGTATTCCCTCGTTCGGGGGCGCAGATACGCAGTATTTT. Full variable domain (missing parts from reference TRBV19 and TRBJ2-3): DGGITQSPKYLFRKEGQNVTLSCEQNLNHDAMYWYRQDPGQGLRLIYYSQIVNDFQKGDIAEGYSVSREKKESFPLTVTSAQKNPTAFYLCASIPSFGGADTQYFGPGTRLTVL.

This clonotype was counted many times. The gene calls are TRBV4-1 and TRBJ2-7; tentatively, D is TRBD2 (6 bases). The length of the CDR3 is 13 residues. V lost 1 base, J lost 5 bases, and 9 bases lay in between. Germline V gene lookup returns CDR1 MGHRA and CDR2 YSYEKL. The CDR3 protein is CASSQVAVNEQYF. Here the CDR3 DNA reads TGCGCCAGCAGCCAAGTAGCGGTTAACGAGCAGTACTTC.

This clonotype was counted many times. This rearrangement joins TRBV20-1 to TRBJ2-1; 11 positions match TRBD2. The CDR3 runs 15 residues. V lost 5 bases and J lost 1; bases outside the gene matches: 4. Germline V gene sequence: CDR1 DFQATT, CDR2 SNEGSKA (reference sequence). The CDR3 DNA reads TGCAGTGCTCCTACTAGCGGGGGATCCTACAATGAGCAGTTCTTC. It translates to CSAPTSGGSYNEQFF.

This clonotype was counted a few times. CDR3 region: CSVQNGAGELFF. CDR3 in DNA: TGCAGCGTGCAAAATGGGGCGGGGGAGCTGTTTTTT. The chain carries TRBV29-1 and TRBJ2-2; a weak D match, TRBD1 (5 bases). V was pared by 6 bases and J by 8 bases, with 13 bases between. CDR3 length: 12 amino acids. The V gene's germline CDR1 is SQVTM and CDR2 ANQGSEA.

This clonotype was picked up a small number of times. This sequence joins TRBV25-1 and TRBJ2-5; D gene ambiguous. Germline loops: CDR1 MGHDK, CDR2 SYGVNS. This CDR3 is 13 amino acids long. The germline V and J ends were trimmed by 4 bases and 3 bases, with 9 bases remaining between them. The CDR3 spells CASSVGGEETQYF. The CDR3 DNA reads as TGTGCCAGCAGTGTGGGTGGGGAAGAGACCCAGTACTTC.

This clonotype was seen only once. A read error may be the cause here, since a much bigger clone is one base away. This chain uses TRBV6-1 with TRBJ2-5; D possibly matches TRBD1 or TRBD2 (5 bases each). V lost 5 bases, J lost 7 bases, and 20 bases lay in between. Germline assignment: CDR1 MNHNS and CDR2 SASEGT. The CDR3 length is 15 residues. In DNA form, the CDR3 reads TGTGCCAGCAGTACAAAGGGGAGTCCCGACGGGACCCAGTACTTC. It is translated as CASSTKGSPDGTQYF.

The table lists this clonotype with many counts. The chain recombines TRBV19 with TRBJ2-2; D call uncertain. V lost 6 bases, J lost 7 bases, and 9 bases lay in between. Per germline, CDR1 LNHDA and CDR2 SQIVND (reference sequence). The CDR3 totals 12 residues. The CDR3 spells CASSTILGELFF. In DNA form, the CDR3 reads TGTGCCAGTAGCACAATACTCGGGGAGCTGTTTTTT. Complete variable domain (other parts from reference TRBV19 and TRBJ2-2): DGGITQSPKYLFRKEGQNVTLSCEQNLNHDAMYWYRQDPGQGLRLIYYSQIVNDFQKGDIAEGYSVSREKKESFPLTVTSAQKNPTAFYLCASSTILGELFFGEGSRLTVL.

This clonotype has at least ten counts. J is TRBJ2-1 and V is TRBV7-2; 13 bases are shared with TRBD2. The CDR3 has 16 amino acids. V lost 1 base to trimming and J lost 8 bases; unmatched junction nucleotides: 5. Germline CDR1 and CDR2: SGHTA and FQGNSA. The CDR3: CASSLEMGLAGHEQFF. DNA of the CDR3: TGTGCCAGCAGCTTAGAAATGGGACTAGCGGGACATGAGCAGTTCTTC.

The rearrangement joins TRBV20-1 to TRBJ2-3, with TRBD2 matching 7 bases. Germline lookup yields CDR1 DFQATT and CDR2 SNEGSKA (reference sequence). The length of the CDR3 is 14 residues. Trimming at V came to 4 bases and at J to 4 bases, leaving 8 bases not matched to a gene. The CDR3 region has the DNA TGCAGTGCTATCGCGGGAGTCGGGCCAGATACGCAGTATTTT. Protein: CSAIAGVGPDTQYF.

With respect to this clonotype: A much larger clone differs from this one at a single base, so this may be a read error. This chain uses TRBV4-1 with TRBJ1-5; no reliable D call. Per the germline V gene, CDR1 is MGHRA and CDR2 is YSYEKL. The CDR3 is made up of 16 amino acids. Trimming shortened V by 1 base and J by 0 bases, and 10 bases separated the two germline ends. CDR3 region: CASSQGPLNSNQPQHF. For the CDR3, the DNA is TGCGCCAGCAGCCAAGGCCCTCTAAATAGCAATCAGCCCCAGCATTTT.

This chain joins TRBV24-1 and TRBJ1-4; D might be TRBD1 (6 bases). Trimming shortened V by 11 bases and J by 4 bases, and 19 bases separated the two germline ends. The length of the CDR3 is 15 residues. The germline gives CDR1 KGHDR, CDR2 SFDVKD. The CDR3 here is CAIQSQGLHNEKLFF. The CDR3 DNA sequence: TGTGCCATTCAATCACAGGGCCTTCATAATGAAAAACTGTTTTTT.

At least ten counts were recorded for this clonotype. The chain is built from TRBV6-1 and TRBJ2-1; 7 bases fit TRBD1. CDR3 size: 13 residues. The junction had 5 bases not matched to a gene; V was cut back by 6 bases and J by 6 bases. Germline V lookup: CDR1 MNHNS, CDR2 SASEGT. The CDR3 DNA reads TGTGCCAGCAGCCTACAGGGGTTCAATGAGCAGTTCTTC. Its protein is CASSLQGFNEQFF.

The CDR3, as DNA: TGTGCCAGCAGTTTCTCCAGCTATGGCTACACCTTC. Its protein product is CASSFSSYGYTF. This chain links TRBV12-3 or TRBV12-4 with TRBJ1-2; D not resolved. V was shortened by 3 bases and J by 4 bases, with 6 bases between the two germline ends. This CDR3 has 12 residues.

The rearrangement joins TRBV20-1 to TRBJ2-5; D might be TRBD2 (6 bases). CDR3 length: 15 residues. Trimming took off 1 base at V and 5 bases at J, with 17 bases between the two ends. CDR1 is DFQATT, CDR2 SNEGSKA, per germline (reference sequence). This CDR3 reads CSARAPAGCAETQYF. In nucleotides, the CDR3 is TGCAGTGCTAGAGCGCCTGCGGGGTGCGCGGAGACCCAGTACTTC.

This sequence joins TRBV12-3 or TRBV12-4 and TRBJ1-3; D gene ambiguous. The CDR3 loop spans 13 amino acids. V lost 6 bases to trimming and J lost 3 bases, with 9 bases between them. CDR3 protein: CASSLNFGNTIYF. Written as DNA, the CDR3 is TGTGCCAGCAGCCTCAATTTTGGAAACACCATATATTTT.

The chain has TRBV5-1 and TRBJ2-7, with D tentatively TRBD2 (5 bases). CDR3 length equals 14 residues. Germline V gene data show CDR1 as SGHRS and CDR2 as YFSETQ. Between the trimmed V and J ends, which lost 0 bases and 5 bases, there was a span of 12 bases. CDR3 region: CASSLDLAADEQYF. The CDR3 DNA is TGCGCCAGCAGCTTGGATCTGGCAGCGGACGAGCAGTACTTC.

This clonotype was seen repeatedly, ten times or more. The chain links TRBV6-6 to TRBJ2-1; possible D gene TRBD2, 5 bases. Germline V gene data show CDR1 as MNHNY and CDR2 as SVGAGI (reference sequence). This CDR3 has 13 amino acids. V was shortened by 4 bases and J by 8 bases, with 12 bases between the two germline ends. The CDR3 region has the DNA TGTGCCAGCAGTTCAGTCGGGCGGGATGAGCAGTTCTTC. Translation gives CASSSVGRDEQFF.

This chain uses TRBV9 with TRBJ2-1; TRBD2 matches 7 bases. The J call is doubtful: the DNA matches TRBJ2-7 better. The CDR3 totals 14 residues. The germline V gene encodes CDR1 SGDLS and CDR2 YYNGEE. The CDR3 here is CASSVSGQENEQYF. The DNA of the CDR3 is TGTGCCAGCAGCGTTAGCGGGCAAGAGAACGAGCAGTACTTC.

The V gene is TRBV6-5, the J gene TRBJ2-7, with no clear D. The CDR3 consists of 15 residues. From germline, CDR1 is MNHEY and CDR2 SVGAGI. Between the trimmed V and J ends, which lost 0 bases and 0 bases, there was a span of 9 bases. This CDR3 is CASSYSRRSSYEQYF. In DNA, the CDR3 is TGTGCCAGCAGTTACTCGCGGAGAAGCTCCTACGAGCAGTACTTC.

V gene TRBV7-3 combines with J gene TRBJ2-5, with D maybe TRBD1 (5 bases). This CDR3 has 13 residues. Germline V gene lookup returns CDR1 SGHTA and CDR2 FQGTGA. V was shortened by 5 bases and J by 5 bases, with 12 bases between the two germline ends. The CDR3 region has the DNA TGTGCCAGCAGCCCGGACATCGCCGAGACCCAGTACTTC. As protein: CASSPDIAETQYF. Together with reference TRBV7-3 and TRBJ2-5, the CDR3 gives the full variable domain: GAGVSQTPSNKVTEKGKYVELRCDPISGHTALYWYRQSLGQGPEFLIYFQGTGAADDSGLPNDRFFAVRPEGSVSTLKIQRTERGDSAVYLCASSPDIAETQYFGPGTRLLVL.

CDR3 sequence: CASSSTGEKHEQYF. The CDR3 nucleotides read TGTGCCAGCAGCTCGACAGGGGAAAAACACGAGCAGTACTTC. This rearrangement joins TRBV7-6 to TRBJ2-7, with TRBD1 identical over 8 bases. The germline gives CDR1 SGHVS, CDR2 FNYEAQ. Trimming cost V 4 bases and J 5 bases; bases outside gene matches: 7. The CDR3 has 14 residues.

V gene TRBV27 combines with J gene TRBJ2-6, with TRBD2 matching 12 bases. The J call may be mistaken, given a closer DNA end match to TRBJ2-7. Looked up from germline, CDR1 is MNHEY and CDR2 is SMNVEV (reference sequence). CDR3 length: 16 amino acids. The CDR3 DNA is TGTGCCAGCAGTTTATCGGGGACTAGCGGGCACTACGAGCAGTACTTC. It specifies CASSLSGTSGHYEQYF.

This clonotype was counted at least ten times. The chain has TRBV3-1 and TRBJ2-7; D not resolved. CDR3 size: 13 residues. Per the germline V gene, CDR1 is LGHDT and CDR2 is YNNKEL (reference sequence). Trimming removed 0 bases at V and 2 bases at J, with 5 bases between. The CDR3 DNA sequence: TGTGCCAGCAGCCAAGAAGACCCCTACGAGCAGTACTTC. It yields the protein CASSQEDPYEQYF.